Given below is one T cell receptor (beta chain) in context. Not a single patient had been given any form of treatment at any point before undergoing thyroid surgery. This specimen comes from a study of metastatic and nonmetastatic thyroid tumors. Germline V lookup: CDR1 SGHAT, CDR2 FQNNGV. This CDR3 has 14 amino acids. V lost 6 bases to trimming and J lost 7 bases; unmatched junction nucleotides: 6. In the original workflow: Clinicopathological groups supplied CDR3 differences that were used to build a distant-metastasis classifier for papillary thyroid cancer. TCRdb ran MiXCR on the PCR reads. The V and J calls and clone size come from TCRdb's table, not from the authors' own analysis. The sample has tens of thousands of clones; just under 30% are singletons.

The source material was blood. This chain uses TRBV11-2 with TRBJ2-7; 13 bases line up with TRBD2. This receptor was identified in a female donor with papillary thyroid cancer or a benign thyroid nodule (not recorded which). Some clones in this sample may be carry-over from other donors' samples. The CDR3 spells CASSRTSGGSEQYF. CDR3 bases: TGTGCCAGCAGTCGGACTAGCGGGGGTAGTGAGCAGTACTTC.